One sample yielded the 32 T cell receptor beta chains listed below, sequenced in a study (TCRdb year 2016). Library creation used RT-PCR. Instrument used: Illumina MiSeq. The public reads were quality trimmed at Q25 with fastp and then assembled into clones with MiXCR by TCRdb, keeping productive beta chains. Each entry merges the rows of one CDR3 protein and shows their most common DNA and genes. This sample comprises around 700,000 distinct CDR3 sequences, 11% to 15% of them detected only once. The ten largest account for roughly 3.9% of the sample. Input material: memory CD4+ T cells from blood. Every receptor here comes from a female donor in good health, serving as a healthy control.

The chain recombines TRBV20-1 with TRBJ1-1; D is perhaps TRBD1 (5 bases). V was trimmed by 0 bases and J by 0 bases, leaving 11 bases between them. Germline V gives CDR1 DFQATT, CDR2 SNEGSKA (reference sequence). The CDR3 is 15 residues long. CDR3: CSARDNRGVNTEAFF. CDR3 bases: TGCAGTGCTAGAGATAACCGGGGGGTGAACACTGAAGCTTTCTTT.

This clonotype was seen a few times. The V and J genes are TRBV7-8 and TRBJ2-7; 7 positions match TRBD2. V trimming: 1 base; J trimming: 4 bases; junction bases outside the gene matches: 10. The CDR3 runs 16 residues. The germline V gene encodes CDR1 SGHVS and CDR2 FQNEAQ. CDR3 bases: TGTGCCAGCAGCTTAGGTGCGGACCCGGGGGGATACGAGCAGTACTTC. It yields the protein CASSLGADPGGYEQYF.

The genes are TRBV5-1 and TRBJ1-1; D is uncertain. V lost 1 base and J lost 5, with 9 bases in between. The germline gives CDR1 SGHRS, CDR2 YFSETQ. This CDR3 is 13 amino acids long. The DNA of the CDR3 is TGCGCCAGCAGCTTGAACATGGGAACTGAAGCTTTCTTT. Translating it yields CASSLNMGTEAFF.

J is TRBJ2-1 and V is TRBV12-3 or TRBV12-4; 9 bases fit TRBD2. This CDR3 has 16 residues. V was clipped by 7 bases and J by 8 bases; unmatched bases: 15. The CDR3 DNA reads TGTGCCAGCACCCGCGGAGGCGGGAGGGCCGTCGATGAGCAGTTCTTC. It yields the protein CASTRGGGRAVDEQFF.

The CDR3 coding sequence is TGCAGTGCTACCAGACCAGGGACAGAGACCCAGTACTTC. It translates to CSATRPGTETQYF. V gene TRBV20-1 combines with J gene TRBJ2-5; either TRBD1 or TRBD2 may supply D (5 bases each). CDR3 length: 13 amino acids. Deletions cut 4 bases from V and 4 bases from J, with 13 bases between. Germline V gene sequence: CDR1 DFQATT, CDR2 SNEGSKA (reference sequence).

This chain joins TRBV12-3 or TRBV12-4 and TRBJ1-6; TRBD1 agrees at 10 bases. The V segment lost 5 bases and the J segment 7 bases; nucleotides outside the gene matches: 2. The CDR3 loop spans 14 amino acids. CDR3 DNA sequence: TGTGCCAGCAGTGGGACAGGGGTGAATTCACCCCTCCACTTT. As protein: CASSGTGVNSPLHF.

The table lists this clonotype with many counts. The chain carries TRBV4-3 and TRBJ1-1; tentatively, D is TRBD1 (6 bases). CDR3 length: 14 amino acids. Per the germline V gene, CDR1 is LGHNA and CDR2 is YSLEER. V was pared by 4 bases and J by 4 bases, with 13 bases between. The CDR3 DNA sequence: TGCGCCAGCAGCCGACAGGTGAGGAGCACTGAAGCTTTCTTT. It yields the protein CASSRQVRSTEAFF.

This clonotype showed up many times. This chain links TRBV20-1 with TRBJ1-2; tentatively, D is TRBD1 (6 bases). The CDR3 is 12 amino acids. Germline V gives CDR1 DFQATT, CDR2 SNEGSKA (reference sequence). The CDR3 loop is CTRAWGATGYTF. CDR3 in DNA: TGCACGCGGGCCTGGGGGGCCACTGGCTACACCTTC.

This clonotype was seen a few times. Here the CDR3 reads CASSSMGSQETQYF. The CDR3 DNA reads as TGCGCCAGCAGCTCCATGGGGAGTCAAGAGACCCAGTACTTC. The rearrangement uses TRBV5-1 and TRBJ2-5; the D gene is possibly TRBD2 (5 bases). The V gene's germline CDR1 is SGHRS and CDR2 YFSETQ. The CDR3 length is 14 residues. Trimming cost V 3 bases and J 2 bases, with 11 bases left between them.

This clonotype was counted only a few times. The chain has TRBV7-2 and TRBJ1-6, with 9 positions matching TRBD1. The CDR3 is made up of 16 amino acids. The germline V gene encodes CDR1 SGHTA and CDR2 FQGNSA. The J segment lost 10 bases and the V segment lost 5 bases, leaving 12 bases of the junction unmatched. The CDR3 DNA follows: TGTGCCAGCAGCCCCCGACAACCCGGGACAGGGTCACCCCTCCACTTT. Its protein product is CASSPRQPGTGSPLHF.

The chain uses TRBV30 and TRBJ2-1, with no clear D. The CDR3 is 13 amino acids. The ends were cut back, 3 bases at V and 9 bases at J, with 15 bases in the middle. The V gene's germline CDR1 is GTSNPN and CDR2 SVGIG (reference sequence). Here the CDR3 DNA reads TGTGCCTGGAGGGCCCCGTCGCGCCCTGAGCAGTTCTTC. It specifies CAWRAPSRPEQFF.

The chain combines TRBV7-2 with TRBJ2-5; D perhaps matches TRBD1 (5 bases). From germline, CDR1 is SGHTA and CDR2 FQGNSA. Trimming stripped 1 base from V and 7 bases from J, with 16 bases between. This CDR3 spans 15 amino acids. CDR3 protein: CASSLVARGLGTQYF. The CDR3 bases are TGTGCCAGCAGCTTAGTAGCTAGGGGTCTGGGGACCCAGTACTTC.

Ten or more counts support this clonotype. The chain couples TRBV7-8 to TRBJ1-1; 7 bases are shared with TRBD1. V shed 5 bases, J shed 5 bases, and the junction held 11 bases outside the gene matches. CDR1 is SGHVS, CDR2 FQNEAQ, per germline. There are 15 residues in the CDR3. The CDR3 DNA follows: TGTGCCAGCAGCCCTCGCGACAGGGACGTGACTGAAGCTTTCTTT. It specifies CASSPRDRDVTEAFF.

The chain couples TRBV4-2 to TRBJ2-1, with a weak D call TRBD2 (6 bases). Per germline, CDR1 LGHNA and CDR2 YNFKEQ. The V gene lost 0 bases and the J gene lost 8 bases, with 14 bases spanning the gap. The CDR3 is 15 residues long. CDR3 DNA: TGTGCCAGCAGCCAAGATCGGGGGTTTAGGGATGAGCAGTTCTTC. Encoded protein: CASSQDRGFRDEQFF.

V and J are TRBV24-1 and TRBJ1-5; TRBD1 agrees at 8 bases. This CDR3 contains 14 residues. V shed 12 bases and J 5 bases; nucleotides not matched to a gene: 11. The V gene's germline CDR1 is KGHDR and CDR2 SFDVKD. CDR3 in amino acids: CAAQDRAGDQPQHF. The CDR3 nucleotides are TGTGCCGCCCAGGACAGGGCAGGAGATCAGCCCCAGCATTTT.

The genes are TRBV6-6 and TRBJ1-3; D remains unclear. The germline CDR1 and CDR2 sequences are MNHNY and SVGAGI (reference sequence). CDR3 length: 15 amino acids. V dropped 0 bases and J dropped 0 bases, with 6 bases sitting between them. The CDR3 nucleotides read TGTGCCAGCAGTTACTCCTTGAGCTCTGGAAACACCATATATTTT. It yields the protein CASSYSLSSGNTIYF.

The sample holds many counts of this clonotype. The chain carries TRBV7-7 and TRBJ2-5; weak D call: TRBD2 (6 bases). The CDR3 spans 13 residues. Germline-derived CDR1 and CDR2 are SSHAT and FNYEAQ (reference sequence). Trimming left V 1 base short and J 9 bases short, with 12 bases between. This CDR3 reads CASSLDTGVAQYF. The CDR3 DNA reads TGTGCCAGCAGCTTAGACACGGGAGTGGCCCAGTACTTC.

With regard to this clonotype: This could be a read error, since a much larger clone is one nucleotide away. The chain is built from TRBV7-6 and TRBJ2-1, with D perhaps TRBD2 (6 bases). Germline loops: CDR1 SGHVS, CDR2 FNYEAQ. V was clipped by 6 bases and J by 8 bases, with 14 bases between them. The CDR3 is made up of 13 amino acids. CDR3 DNA: TGTGCCAGCAGATTAATCGGGGGTGATGAGCAGTTCTTC. Translated: CASRLIGGDEQFF.

This clonotype was counted many times. V usage is TRBV30 and J usage is TRBJ2-7; 7 bases match TRBD1. This CDR3 has 14 residues. Germline lookup yields CDR1 GTSNPN and CDR2 SVGIG (reference sequence). Losses at the gene ends were 2 bases for V and 6 bases for J; bases not matched to a gene: 10. The CDR3 protein is CAWSQNKQGREQYF. CDR3 bases: TGTGCCTGGAGTCAAAACAAACAGGGGCGCGAGCAGTACTTC.

This clonotype was counted between two and nine times. The genes are TRBV7-3 and TRBJ2-5, with 8 bases identical to TRBD1. Trimming took 5 bases from V and 3 from J; bases not matched to a gene: 8. Germline V gives CDR1 SGHTA, CDR2 FQGTGA. This CDR3 spans 15 amino acids. CDR3 DNA: TGTGCCAGCAGCCAATCTACGACAGGGGAAGAGACCCAGTACTTC. This encodes CASSQSTTGEETQYF.

This rearrangement joins TRBV12-3 or TRBV12-4 to TRBJ2-3; 8 nucleotides line up with TRBD2. Germline trimming cut 5 bases from V and 2 bases from J; bases unmatched to any gene: 12. This CDR3 is 17 amino acids long. The CDR3 bases are TGTGCCAGCAGTCCCGGACTAGCCCCTTCCAACACAGATACGCAGTATTTT. Amino acids: CASSPGLAPSNTDTQYF.

This clonotype was seen ten or more times. This chain links TRBV4-3 with TRBJ2-1; unclear D gene. Germline V gene lookup returns CDR1 LGHNA and CDR2 YSLEER. The CDR3 consists of 17 residues. The V end lost 4 bases, the J end lost 3 bases, and 19 bases lay between the germline ends. The CDR3 sequence: CASSPEVAVFGYNEQFF. The CDR3 DNA is TGCGCCAGCAGCCCCGAGGTGGCGGTTTTTGGCTACAATGAGCAGTTCTTC.

This clonotype was detected ten times or more. The chain carries TRBV4-3 and TRBJ1-4; D might be TRBD1 (5 bases). The CDR3 is made up of 15 amino acids. CDR1 LGHNA and CDR2 YSLEER come from the germline V gene. V gave up 3 bases and J gave up 7 bases, with 15 bases separating them. For the CDR3, the DNA is TGCGCCAGCAGCCAGATCAGGGTCTTTCCTGAAAAACTGTTTTTT. This translates into CASSQIRVFPEKLFF.

This clonotype was detected ten times or more. The chain uses TRBV29-1 and TRBJ2-3; D may match TRBD1 or TRBD2 (6 bases each). The germline V gene encodes CDR1 SQVTM and CDR2 ANQGSEA. The CDR3 loop spans 14 amino acids. The germline V and J ends were trimmed by 4 bases and 3 bases, with 14 bases remaining between them. CDR3 in DNA: TGCAGCGTTGCGTCGGGGGCGGGAACAGATACGCAGTATTTT. This encodes CSVASGAGTDTQYF.

This chain's CDR3 is CATRRSVAHNEQFF. CDR3 bases: TGTGCCACCAGACGCTCAGTGGCCCACAATGAGCAGTTCTTC. V usage is TRBV15 and J usage is TRBJ2-1; D ambiguous. The CDR3 length is 14 residues. Germline V lookup: CDR1 LNHNV, CDR2 YYDKDF (reference sequence). Deletions cut 6 bases from V and 5 bases from J, with 14 bases between.

This clonotype appeared many times. The chain uses TRBV5-1 and TRBJ2-2, with 9 bases aligning to TRBD1. After removal of 2 bases from V and 6 bases from J, the junction contained 5 bases not matched to a gene. This CDR3 is built from 15 residues. The germline V gene encodes CDR1 SGHRS and CDR2 YFSETQ. CDR3 sequence reads: CASSFGTGFSGELFF. The CDR3 DNA sequence: TGCGCCAGCAGCTTCGGGACAGGGTTCTCCGGGGAGCTGTTTTTT.

This clonotype was observed at least ten times. The chain couples TRBV12-3 or TRBV12-4 to TRBJ2-1; D may correspond to TRBD1 or TRBD2 (6 bases each). This CDR3 has 15 amino acids. V dropped 4 bases and J dropped 2 bases, with 12 bases sitting between them. The CDR3 spells CASSSLGGAYNEQFF. The CDR3 DNA reads as TGTGCCAGCAGTTCCCTCGGGGGCGCCTACAATGAGCAGTTCTTC.

This chain connects TRBV6-5 to TRBJ2-2; possible D gene TRBD2, 7 bases. Trimming removed 5 bases at V and 7 bases at J, with 14 bases between. The CDR3 length is 14 residues. In germline, CDR1 is MNHEY, CDR2 SVGAGI. The CDR3 region is CASSLRRGGGELFF. In nucleotides, the CDR3 is TGTGCCAGCAGTCTAAGAAGGGGGGGCGGGGAGCTGTTTTTT.

This clonotype was seen a few times. One base away lies a much larger clone, so this may be a sequencing read error. The V gene is TRBV20-1, the J gene TRBJ1-2, with D unresolved. CDR1 and CDR2 (germline): DFQATT, SNEGSKA (reference sequence). The CDR3 loop spans 10 amino acids. Trimming took 1 base from V and 6 from J, leaving 3 bases between them. CDR3 sequence: CSARADGYTF. The CDR3 DNA sequence: TGCAGTGCTAGAGCGGATGGCTACACCTTC.

This chain uses TRBV5-1 with TRBJ2-1; D is tentatively TRBD1 or TRBD2 (5 bases each). The CDR3 runs 13 residues. Germline lookup yields CDR1 SGHRS and CDR2 YFSETQ. Trimming removed 4 bases from V and 10 bases from J, with 15 bases in between. This chain's CDR3 is CASSLGGGREQFF. The CDR3 nucleotides read TGCGCCAGCAGCCTGGGTGGGGGAAGGGAGCAGTTCTTC.

J is TRBJ1-2 and V is TRBV20-1, with D perhaps matching TRBD1 (6 bases). The V end lost 0 bases, the J end lost 8 bases, and 13 bases lay between the germline ends. This CDR3 comprises 13 residues. Germline V gene sequence: CDR1 DFQATT, CDR2 SNEGSKA (reference sequence). Here the CDR3 reads CSARDSQGHGYTF. For the CDR3, the DNA is TGCAGTGCTAGAGACTCACAGGGCCACGGCTACACCTTC.

V is TRBV5-6 and J is TRBJ1-1, with D possibly matching TRBD1 (5 bases). The V gene lost 3 bases and the J gene lost 6 bases, with 9 bases spanning the gap. The V gene's germline CDR1 is SGHDT and CDR2 YYEEEE. This CDR3 is built from 12 residues. The CDR3 region has the DNA TGTGCCAGCAGCTCGTGGGGCCCTGAAGCTTTCTTT. As protein: CASSSWGPEAFF.